The 21 T cell receptor beta chains in this list originate from one sample, sequenced in a study of blood T cells in healthy people across ages. The second PCR ran about 6 to 11 cycles with a sample-barcoded 5' primer and J-beta primers. TCRdb re-analysed the 5' RACE reads in MiXCR, keeping a single row per CDR3 protein. This sample has over 1.5 million distinct CDR3 sequences, with approximately 50% found just once. Sequences were obtained from blood. Source of these receptors: a middle-aged woman in good health.

This clonotype was detected a few times. This chain connects TRBV5-6 to TRBJ2-3, with D tentatively TRBD1 (5 bases). V dropped 2 bases and J dropped 5 bases, with 9 bases sitting between them. This CDR3 is built from 13 residues. Germline CDR1 is SGHDT and CDR2 is YYEEEE. In DNA, the CDR3 is TGTGCCAGCAGCTTACAGGTGATAGATACGCAGTATTTT. It encodes CASSLQVIDTQYF.

This clonotype was detected only a few times. The rearrangement links TRBV9 to TRBJ1-5, with D maybe TRBD1 (5 bases). The length of the CDR3 is 14 residues. V dropped 0 bases and J dropped 1 base, with 5 bases sitting between them. The V gene's germline CDR1 is SGDLS and CDR2 YYNGEE. The CDR3 DNA reads as TGTGCCAGCAGCGTAGGACAGAGCAATCAGCCCCAGCATTTT. Translating it yields CASSVGQSNQPQHF.

This clonotype has a single count. The V gene is TRBV12-3 or TRBV12-4, the J gene TRBJ1-2; TRBD1 matches at 11 bases. This CDR3 spans 14 amino acids. The trim removed 5 bases at V and 6 bases at J, leaving 5 bases unmatched. This chain's CDR3 is CASSGTGGIDGYTF. The CDR3 DNA reads TGTGCCAGCAGTGGGACAGGGGGGATCGATGGCTACACCTTC.

The sample holds a few counts of this clonotype. The chain uses TRBV7-9 and TRBJ2-4; no firm D call. Germline V gene lookup returns CDR1 SEHNR and CDR2 FQNEAQ (reference sequence). Trimming left V 1 base short and J 8 bases short, with 9 bases between. The length of the CDR3 is 13 residues. Written as DNA, the CDR3 is TGTGCCAGCAGCTTAGATCAGATGCACATTCAGTACTTC. This translates into CASSLDQMHIQYF. The full variable domain, with the rest looked up from reference TRBV7-9 and TRBJ2-4, is DTGVSQNPRHKITKRGQNVTFRCDPISEHNRLYWYRQTLGQGPEFLTYFQNEAQLEKSRLLSDRFSAERPKGSFSTLEIQRTEQGDSAMYLCASSLDQMHIQYFGAGTRLSVL.

The V call is TRBV6-1, the J call TRBJ2-4, with 11 bases lining up with TRBD1. J lost 1 base, V lost 6 bases, and 17 bases had no gene match. The CDR3 totals 20 residues. Per germline, CDR1 MNHNS and CDR2 SASEGT. The CDR3 sequence is CASSAKTGTGGIWAKNIQYF. The CDR3 DNA reads as TGTGCCAGCAGCGCAAAAACTGGGACAGGGGGGATTTGGGCCAAAAACATTCAGTACTTC.

Comments on this clonotype: One end of the junction is discordant with germline, which a read error may explain. V and J are TRBV7-8 and TRBJ2-4, with D perhaps TRBD1 (5 bases). The CDR3 runs 17 residues. Looked up from germline, CDR1 is SGHVS and CDR2 is FQNEAQ. The CDR3 loop is CASGLLQGRLAKNIQYF. CDR3 DNA sequence: TGTGCCAGCGGCTTACTCCAGGGAAGGTTGGCCAAAAACATTCAGTACTTC.

CDR3: CATRERLKAQYF. CDR3 coding DNA: TGTGCCACCAGGGAGCGATTGAAGGCCCAGTACTTC. V and J are TRBV24-1 and TRBJ2-5; D is unresolved. The germline CDR1 and CDR2 sequences are KGHDR and SFDVKD. The CDR3 runs to 12 residues. V dropped 7 bases and J dropped 9 bases, with 14 bases sitting between them.

The rearrangement uses TRBV6-2 or TRBV6-3 and TRBJ2-5, with D perhaps TRBD1 or TRBD2 (6 bases each). From germline, CDR1 is MNHEY and CDR2 SVGEGT. This CDR3 has 14 amino acids. Trimming removed 6 bases at V and 11 bases at J, with 22 bases between. CDR3 residues: CASRGGGPYNEQYF. For the CDR3, the DNA is TGTGCCAGCAGGGGGGGCGGTCCCTACAATGAGCAGTACTTC.

To note about this clonotype: An end of the junction does not agree with germline; a read error may underlie this. The V gene is TRBV20-1, the J gene TRBJ2-1; D remains ambiguous. Germline lookup yields CDR1 DFQATT and CDR2 SNEGSKA (reference sequence). The CDR3 length is 13 residues. CDR3 DNA sequence: TGCAGTGCTAGCCCCTACAAAGACAATAAGCAGTTCTTC. It translates to CSASPYKDNKQFF.

The chain couples TRBV4-3 to TRBJ2-1, with a possible D match to TRBD1 (6 bases). The CDR3 consists of 13 residues. V shed 1 base and J shed 15 bases, with 16 bases lying between them. CDR1 is LGHNA and CDR2 is YSLEER in the germline V gene. In DNA, the CDR3 is TGCGCCAGCAGCCAAGCGGCAGGACAGCACGGGTTCTTC. Its translation: CASSQAAGQHGFF.

This clonotype has only a few counts. V gene TRBV27 combines with J gene TRBJ2-3; 9 bases are a match to TRBD2. CDR1 MNHEY and CDR2 SMNVEV come from the germline V gene (reference sequence). The CDR3 totals 14 residues. With V trimmed by 2 bases and J by 6 bases, 3 bases remained unmatched. The CDR3 protein is CASSLALAGDTQYF. The CDR3 DNA reads as TGTGCCAGCAGTTTAGCGCTAGCGGGGGATACGCAGTATTTT.

This clonotype was found a few times. This sequence joins TRBV9 and TRBJ2-6, with a tentative D call TRBD2 (6 bases). V was pared by 3 bases and J by 0 bases, with 16 bases between. The CDR3 is made up of 18 amino acids. Germline V gene data show CDR1 as SGDLS and CDR2 as YYNGEE. CDR3 DNA: TGTGCCAGCAGCGCGGGGGTGGACTTTCGCTCTGGGGCCAACGTCCTGACTTTC. The encoded protein is CASSAGVDFRSGANVLTF. The whole variable domain, remainder taken from reference TRBV9 and TRBJ2-6, is DSGVTQTPKHLITATGQRVTLRCSPRSGDLSVYWYQQSLDQGLQFLIQYYNGEERAKGNILERFSAQQFPDLHSELNLSSLELGDSALYFCASSAGVDFRSGANVLTFGAGSRLTVL.

The genes are TRBV3-1 and TRBJ1-3; 8 bases are shared with TRBD1. CDR3 length equals 15 residues. Per germline, CDR1 LGHDT and CDR2 YNNKEL (reference sequence). Trimming removed 4 bases from V and 4 bases from J; junction bases left unmatched: 6. CDR3 protein: CASSRGQGQGNTIYF. CDR3 sequence (DNA): TGTGCCAGCAGCCGAGGACAGGGTCAAGGAAACACCATATATTTT.

This clonotype was counted between two and nine times. The rearrangement links TRBV12-3 or TRBV12-4 to TRBJ1-5, with a possible D match to TRBD1 (6 bases). CDR3 size: 15 residues. V was clipped by 5 bases and J by 0 bases, with 11 bases between them. This CDR3 is CASSPQTGSNQPQHF. The CDR3 DNA is TGTGCCAGCAGTCCTCAGACAGGTAGCAATCAGCCCCAGCATTTT.

The chain couples TRBV6-2 or TRBV6-3 to TRBJ2-1; the match to TRBD2 covers 11 bases. The V segment lost 6 bases and the J segment 3 bases; nucleotides outside the gene matches: 4. The germline gives CDR1 MNHEY, CDR2 SVGEGT. The CDR3 length is 15 residues. CDR3 residues: CASRPSGGYYNEQFF. DNA of the CDR3: TGTGCCAGCAGACCTAGCGGGGGGTACTACAATGAGCAGTTCTTC.

The gene calls are TRBV3-1 and TRBJ2-1; TRBD2 agrees at 7 bases. There are 13 residues in the CDR3. Germline V lookup: CDR1 LGHDT, CDR2 YNNKEL (reference sequence). J was trimmed by 13 bases and V by 0 bases; bases with no gene match: 6. CDR3 DNA sequence: TGTGCCAGCAGCCAAGATCCTCCGGGACTACAGTTCTTC. Protein product: CASSQDPPGLQFF.

V and J are TRBV6-7 and TRBJ1-2; D gene unclear. TRBV6-7 is identified as an open reading frame with a role that is uncertain. The CDR3 length is 13 residues. V lost 6 bases and J 7 bases, leaving 15 bases between the germline ends. The CDR3: CASSGSGPSGYTF. Here the CDR3 DNA reads TGTGCCAGCAGCGGCTCCGGACCGTCTGGCTACACCTTC.

V usage is TRBV6-5 and J usage is TRBJ2-5; 9 bases fit TRBD1. The closer fit of TRBJ2-7 to the DNA end suggests the J call may be wrong. The germline V gene encodes CDR1 MNHEY and CDR2 SVGAGI. The length of the CDR3 is 15 residues. CDR3 region: CASSYPTGGIYEQYF. The CDR3 nucleotides read TGTGCCAGCAGTTACCCGACAGGGGGGATCTACGAGCAGTACTTC.

The chain combines TRBV28 with TRBJ2-5, with 7 bases identical to TRBD2. The CDR3 totals 15 residues. The ends lost 6 bases at V and 7 bases at J; junction bases unmatched: 14. Germline V gene data show CDR1 as MDHEN and CDR2 as SYDVKM. The CDR3 loop reads CASSPEGRGRGTQYF. The CDR3 DNA sequence: TGTGCCAGCAGCCCTGAGGGGCGGGGGAGAGGGACCCAGTACTTC.

This clonotype was seen more than once but under ten times. This chain joins TRBV6-5 and TRBJ1-4; possibly TRBD1 for D (6 bases). Germline V gives CDR1 MNHEY, CDR2 SVGAGI. The CDR3 covers 14 residues. Trimming left V 2 bases short and J 10 bases short, with 14 bases between. The CDR3 here is CASSYGQGKRKLFF. The CDR3 DNA is TGTGCCAGCAGTTACGGTCAGGGGAAGAGAAAACTGTTTTTT.

The chain recombines TRBV4-2 with TRBJ2-3; 11 positions match TRBD2. The V gene's germline CDR1 is LGHNA and CDR2 YNFKEQ. The CDR3 spans 16 residues. Losses at the gene ends were 0 bases for V and 4 bases for J; bases not matched to a gene: 3. In DNA, the CDR3 is TGTGCCAGCAGCCAAGAGTCTAGCGGGGGGTCAGATACGCAGTATTTT. This codes for CASSQESSGGSDTQYF.